The sample holds many counts of the clone carrying this T cell receptor (beta chain). No antigen is known for it. Diagnosis used clinical symptoms, serum thyroxine, TRAb, thyroid ultrasound and orbital computed tomography. The record originates from a study of Graves' ophthalmopathy and Graves' hyperthyroidism. The study's findings and limits: Discriminating ophthalmopathy from stable hyperthyroidism, a 13-signature model attained a sensitivity of under 90% and a specificity of 81.08%.

Amplified material comprised TCR beta CDR3 regions derived from RNA transcripts. HTBI primers primed a first-round RT-PCR, and a second-round multiplex PCR followed. One entry per CDR3 protein, called by TCRdb with MiXCR from the multiplex PCR reads. The sample has more than 550,000 distinct CDR3 sequences; 35% to 50% are singletons. The length of the CDR3 is 15 residues. CDR1 SEHNR and CDR2 FQNEAQ come from the germline V gene (reference sequence). Trimming stripped 6 bases from V and 0 bases from J, with 14 bases between. This chain connects TRBV7-9 to TRBJ1-1; D is unresolved. Input material: peripheral blood. The sequence derives from an adult man with Graves' ophthalmopathy. The CDR3 DNA reads as TGTGCCAGCAGGACGGGAGCCGAGGTGAACACTGAAGCTTTCTTT. Protein sequence: CASRTGAEVNTEAFF.